This T cell receptor beta chain was found in a study of T cell changes during pregnancy in multiple sclerosis. This clone showed up just once. This CDR3 region has 11 residues. The germline V and J ends were trimmed by 9 bases and 12 bases, with 17 bases remaining between them. CDR1 is SGDLS, CDR2 YYNGEE, per germline. The method was immunoSEQ multiplex PCR; TCRdb's version includes in-frame clones alone and lacks a portion of them. The sample holds approximately 60,000 clones, around 90% seen once. The rearrangement links TRBV9 to TRBJ2-3; D is unclear. The sample here was peripheral blood, taken before pregnancy. This clonotype was obtained from a female donor with multiple sclerosis, enrolled in a pregnancy study. CDR3 sequence (DNA): TGTGCCACCCACCGAGGTCATTCCCAGTATTTT. It encodes CATHRGHSQYF.